This TCR beta chain was observed in a study of blood T cell repertoires in COVID-19. As for the study in general: The United States, Italy and Spain supplied acute and convalescent COVID-19 samples. In each case, the material was cDNA or gDNA derived from T cells, B-cell-depleted T cells, or PBMCs.

In the authors' methods: Estimation of nucleated cell counts relied on the amplification of reference gene primers. Repertoires were generated with immunoSEQ multiplex PCR, while TCRdb's copy carries only in-frame clones and drops some. V, J and clone size were drawn from that table, and D and trimming were deduced from the DNA. The sample holds about 250,000 clones, roughly 85% seen once. Losses at the gene ends were 5 bases for V and 4 bases for J; bases not matched to a gene: 8. The CDR3 is 16 amino acids. CDR1 and CDR2 (germline): SGHNT, YYREEE (reference sequence). Across over 20 US areas, participants ranged in age from about 18 to 100 years.

The sequence was collected from a middle-aged woman who had been exposed to COVID-19. The V call is TRBV5-4, the J call TRBJ2-2, with 10 nucleotides matching TRBD1. Sequencing was done on a sample of PBMCs or T cells enriched from blood (not recorded which). CDR3 DNA sequence: TGTGCCAGCAGTCCTACCCGGGACAGGGGCACCGGGGAGCTGTTTTTT. Translated: CASSPTRDRGTGELFF.